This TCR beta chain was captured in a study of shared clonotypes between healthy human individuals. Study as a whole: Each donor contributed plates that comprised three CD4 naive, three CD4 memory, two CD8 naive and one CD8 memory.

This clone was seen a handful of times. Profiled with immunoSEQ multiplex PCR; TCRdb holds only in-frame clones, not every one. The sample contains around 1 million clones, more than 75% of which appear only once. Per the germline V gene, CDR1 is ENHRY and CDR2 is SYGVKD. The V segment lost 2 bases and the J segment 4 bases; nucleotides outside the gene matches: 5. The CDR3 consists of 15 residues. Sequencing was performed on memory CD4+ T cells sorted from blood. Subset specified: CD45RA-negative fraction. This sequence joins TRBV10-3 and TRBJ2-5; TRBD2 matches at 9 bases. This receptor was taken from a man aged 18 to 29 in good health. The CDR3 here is CAISEAGGARETQYF. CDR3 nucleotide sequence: TGTGCCATCAGTGAGGCGGGGGGGGCCCGAGAGACCCAGTACTTC.